The source of this T cell receptor beta chain is a study of cytomegalovirus exposure and HLA in healthy donors. This clone occurred once. What it recognizes is unknown. General study results and limits: In a later analysis, compared with equally common non-associated chains, HLA-associated beta chains were more expanded.

PCR amplification relied on 60 Vbeta primers (plus 13 Jbeta primers). Measured with immunoSEQ multiplex PCR; TCRdb has only the in-frame clones, and not every one. The sample has approximately 72,000 clones, roughly four fifths seen once. V was trimmed by 4 bases and J by 4 bases, leaving 10 bases between them. This CDR3 is 13 amino acids long. Germline V gives CDR1 SGHDN, CDR2 FVKESK. This chain connects TRBV14 to TRBJ1-1; D is ambiguous. The receptor comes from a young man in good health and CMV-seronegative. The sequenced material came from PBMCs. The CDR3 DNA reads TGTGCCAGCAGCCTTATCGAGGGCACTGAAGCTTTCTTT. Translating gives CASSLIEGTEAFF.